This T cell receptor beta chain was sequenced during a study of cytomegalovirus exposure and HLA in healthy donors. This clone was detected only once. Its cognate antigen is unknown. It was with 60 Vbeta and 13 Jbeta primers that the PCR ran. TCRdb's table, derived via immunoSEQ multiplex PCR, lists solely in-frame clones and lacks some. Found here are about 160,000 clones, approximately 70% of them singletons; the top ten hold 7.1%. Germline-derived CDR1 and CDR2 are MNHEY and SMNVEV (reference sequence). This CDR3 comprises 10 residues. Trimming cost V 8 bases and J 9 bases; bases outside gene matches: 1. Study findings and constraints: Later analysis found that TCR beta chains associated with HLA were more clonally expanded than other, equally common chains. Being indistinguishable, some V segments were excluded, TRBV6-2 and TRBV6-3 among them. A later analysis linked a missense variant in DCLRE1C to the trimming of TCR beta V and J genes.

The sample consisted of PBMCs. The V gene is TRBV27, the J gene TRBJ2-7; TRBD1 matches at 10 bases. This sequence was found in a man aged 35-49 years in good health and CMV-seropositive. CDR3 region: CASGQGVQYF. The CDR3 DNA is TGTGCCAGCGGACAGGGGGTGCAGTACTTC.